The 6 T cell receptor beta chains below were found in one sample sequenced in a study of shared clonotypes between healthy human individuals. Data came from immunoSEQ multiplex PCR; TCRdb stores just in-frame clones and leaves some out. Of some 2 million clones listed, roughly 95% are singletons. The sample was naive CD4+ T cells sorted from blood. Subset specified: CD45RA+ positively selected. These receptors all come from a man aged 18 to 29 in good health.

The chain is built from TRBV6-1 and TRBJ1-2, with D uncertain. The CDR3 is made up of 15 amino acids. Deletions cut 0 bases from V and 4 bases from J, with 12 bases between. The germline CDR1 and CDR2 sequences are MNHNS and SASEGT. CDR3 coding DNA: TGTGCCAGCAGTGAAGCAGTCCGTGGGAGCTATGGCTACACCTTC. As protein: CASSEAVRGSYGYTF.

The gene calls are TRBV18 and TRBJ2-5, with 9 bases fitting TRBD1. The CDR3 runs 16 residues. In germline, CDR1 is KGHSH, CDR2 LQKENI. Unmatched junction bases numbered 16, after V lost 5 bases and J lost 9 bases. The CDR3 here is CASSSTTGTGNVAQYF. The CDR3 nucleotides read TGTGCCAGCTCATCGACGACCGGGACAGGGAATGTGGCCCAGTACTTC. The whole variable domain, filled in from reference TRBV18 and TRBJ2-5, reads NAGVMQNPRHLVRRRGQEARLRCSPMKGHSHVYWYRQLPEEGLKFMVYLQKENIIDESGMPKERFSAEFPKEGPSILRIQQVVRGDSAAYFCASSSTTGTGNVAQYFGPGTRLLVL.

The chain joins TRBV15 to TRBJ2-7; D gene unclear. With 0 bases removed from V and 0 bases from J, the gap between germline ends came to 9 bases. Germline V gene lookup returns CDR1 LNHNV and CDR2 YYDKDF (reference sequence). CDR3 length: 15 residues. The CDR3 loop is CATSRDTDGSYEQYF. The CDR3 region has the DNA TGTGCCACCAGCAGAGACACGGACGGCTCCTACGAGCAGTACTTC.

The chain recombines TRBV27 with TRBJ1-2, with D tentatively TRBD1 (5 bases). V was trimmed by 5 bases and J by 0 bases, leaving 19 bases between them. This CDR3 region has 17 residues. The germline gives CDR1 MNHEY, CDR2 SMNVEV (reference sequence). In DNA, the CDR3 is TGTGCCAGCAGTCTATTTTATGGGGCCGAAGCTAACTATGGCTACACCTTC. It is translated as CASSLFYGAEANYGYTF.

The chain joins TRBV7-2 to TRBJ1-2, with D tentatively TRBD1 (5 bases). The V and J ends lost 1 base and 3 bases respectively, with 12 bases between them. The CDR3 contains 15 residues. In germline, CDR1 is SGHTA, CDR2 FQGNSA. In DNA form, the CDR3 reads TGTGCCAGCAGCTTAGTACCTAGGGGTGACTATGGCTACACCTTC. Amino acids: CASSLVPRGDYGYTF.

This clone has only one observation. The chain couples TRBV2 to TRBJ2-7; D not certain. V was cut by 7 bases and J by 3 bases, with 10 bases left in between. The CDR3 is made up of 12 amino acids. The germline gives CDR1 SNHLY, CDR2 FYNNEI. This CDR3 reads CASKGRYYEQYF. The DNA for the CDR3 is TGTGCCAGCAAAGGGCGGTACTACGAGCAGTACTTC.